This T cell receptor beta chain was identified during a study of early T cells in non-severe SARS-CoV-2 infection. For the study at large: RNA in bulk from unsorted whole blood was sequenced, and chains were unpaired. Study results and limitations: Anti-spike CD8 responses were favored by VDJdb matching, which missed private and CD4 specificities.

Germline V lookup: CDR1 KGHSH, CDR2 LQKENI. Trimming shortened V by 4 bases and J by 0 bases, and 3 bases separated the two germline ends. This CDR3 spans 12 amino acids. Unique molecular identifier tags were affixed to discrete cDNA molecules. MiXCR, run by TCRdb on the 5' RACE reads, gives a single entry per CDR3 protein. The profile shows under 100,000 distinct CDR3 sequences, approximately 10% of them singletons. This clonotype was seen only a few times. Its antigen is undetermined. The material sequenced was whole blood. The chain links TRBV18 to TRBJ2-5; no clear D. The TCR comes from an adult who was a healthcare worker with PCR-confirmed SARS-CoV-2 infection or an uninfected control (not recorded which). The CDR3 DNA follows: TGTGCCAGCTCACGTGACCAAGAGACCCAGTACTTC. Translated, it gives CASSRDQETQYF. The whole variable domain, filled in from reference TRBV18 and TRBJ2-5, reads NAGVMQNPRHLVRRRGQEARLRCSPMKGHSHVYWYRQLPEEGLKFMVYLQKENIIDESGMPKERFSAEFPKEGPSILRIQQVVRGDSAAYFCASSRDQETQYFGPGTRLLVL.